This TCR beta chain was captured by sequencing in a study of cytomegalovirus exposure and HLA in healthy donors. Study-wide context: Earlier sequencing of 150 million to 200 million T cells yielded 95 million to 120 million unique TCR beta sequences. Study results and limitations: Being productive about 87% or about 30% of the time was typical of most TCR beta V segments in an earlier analysis.

PCR was performed using 60 Vbeta and 13 Jbeta primers. Authors' data handling: In a later analysis, the count reached about 80 million unique TCR beta chains, with around 10 million shared. Some clones are missing from TCRdb's copy, which holds only in-frame ones; the method was immunoSEQ multiplex PCR. V and J calls and clone size are given by that table; D and trimming were obtained from the DNA. The sample carries under 200,000 clones, roughly 83% recorded once. Details on this clone: What it binds is unknown.

After removal of 5 bases from V and 5 bases from J, the junction contained 14 bases not matched to a gene. The CDR3 is made up of 18 amino acids. CDR1 and CDR2 from the germline V gene are MNHEY and SMNVEV (reference sequence). The clonotype comes from a woman aged 45-65 years in good health and CMV-seronegative. This sequence joins TRBV27 and TRBJ2-2; 10 nucleotides line up with TRBD1. What was sequenced was PBMCs. The CDR3 loop reads CASSPRSGTGVITGELFF. The CDR3 nucleotides are TGTGCCAGCAGTCCCAGATCCGGGACAGGGGTGATTACCGGGGAGCTGTTTTTT.